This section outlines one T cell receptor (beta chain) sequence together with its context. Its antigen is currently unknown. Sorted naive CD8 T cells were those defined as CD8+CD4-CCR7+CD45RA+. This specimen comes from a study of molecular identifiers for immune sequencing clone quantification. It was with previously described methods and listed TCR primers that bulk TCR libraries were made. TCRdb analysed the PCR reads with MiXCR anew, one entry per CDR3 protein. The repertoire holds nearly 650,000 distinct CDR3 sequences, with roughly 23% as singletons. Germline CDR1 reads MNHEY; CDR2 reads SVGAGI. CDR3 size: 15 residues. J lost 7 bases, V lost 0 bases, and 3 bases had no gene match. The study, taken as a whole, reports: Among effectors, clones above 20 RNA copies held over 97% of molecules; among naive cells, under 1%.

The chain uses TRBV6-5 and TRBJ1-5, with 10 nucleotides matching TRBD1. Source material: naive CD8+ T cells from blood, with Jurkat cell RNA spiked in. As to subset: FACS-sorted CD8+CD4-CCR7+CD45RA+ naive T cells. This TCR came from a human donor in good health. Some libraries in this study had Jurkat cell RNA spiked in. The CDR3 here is CASSYSTGGGQPQHF. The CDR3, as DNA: TGTGCCAGCAGTTACTCGACAGGGGGCGGGCAGCCCCAGCATTTT.